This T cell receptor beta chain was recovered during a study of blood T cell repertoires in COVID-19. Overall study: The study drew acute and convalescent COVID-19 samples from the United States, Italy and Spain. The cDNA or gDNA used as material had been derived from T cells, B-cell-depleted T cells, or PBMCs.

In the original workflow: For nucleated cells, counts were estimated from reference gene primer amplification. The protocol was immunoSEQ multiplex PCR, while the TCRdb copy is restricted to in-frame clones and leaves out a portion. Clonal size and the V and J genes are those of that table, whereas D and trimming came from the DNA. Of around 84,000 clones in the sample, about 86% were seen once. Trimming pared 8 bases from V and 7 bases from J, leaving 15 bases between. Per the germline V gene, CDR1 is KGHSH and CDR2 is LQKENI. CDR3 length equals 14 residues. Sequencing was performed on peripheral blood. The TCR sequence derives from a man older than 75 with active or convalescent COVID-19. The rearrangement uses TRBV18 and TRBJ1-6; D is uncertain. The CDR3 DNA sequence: TGTGCCAGCACCCCTTCCGGGGAGAATTCACCCCTCCACTTT. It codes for CASTPSGENSPLHF.